The source of this T cell receptor beta chain is a study of molecular identifiers for immune sequencing clone quantification. Study summary: Naive CD8 cell RNA, from roughly 18,000 or 92,000 cells, was split five ways in replicates, with four sequenced.

Germline assignment: CDR1 SGHTA and CDR2 FQGNSA. Trimming pared 5 bases from V and 5 bases from J, leaving 6 bases between. CDR3 length: 11 amino acids. MiXCR was run by TCRdb on the PCR reads, yielding one entry per CDR3 protein. The table shows tens of thousands of distinct CDR3 sequences, with approximately 40% occurring only once. The source is a human donor in good health. Some libraries in this study had Jurkat cell RNA spiked in. Sequences were obtained from naive CD8+ T cells from blood, with Jurkat cell RNA spiked in. Subset described: FACS-sorted CD8+CD4-CCR7+CD45RA+ naive T cells. J is TRBJ2-5 and V is TRBV7-2; D is perhaps TRBD2 (5 bases). Here the CDR3 reads CASSGLETQYF. The CDR3 DNA is TGTGCCAGCAGCGGACTGGAGACCCAGTACTTC.